This T cell receptor (beta chain) was sequenced for a study of shared T cell receptors in the human thymus. The data were produced by immunoSEQ multiplex PCR, yet TCRdb's version contains in-frame clones alone and is incomplete. Of hundreds of thousands of clones listed, 80% to 90% are singletons. These data were also reused for a study on human thymus T cells. That investigation notes: Congenital heart defects were the reason for the corrective surgery that the donors, healthy Finnish infants, were having. During corrective heart surgery, resections were taken, and the thymus tissue came from them.

This clonotype originated in a boy in the first two years of life with a congenital heart defect. The source material was thymocytes.

The CDR3, as DNA: TGTGCCAGCACCACCTTAGGGGATGGCTACACCTTC. This codes for CASTTLGDGYTF. V is TRBV6-6 and J is TRBJ1-2; a possible D gene is TRBD1 (5 bases). Germline CDR1 and CDR2: MNHNY and SVGAGI (reference sequence). CDR3 length equals 12 residues. The V and J ends lost 7 bases and 6 bases respectively, with 12 bases between them.